Following are 25 T cell receptor beta chains from one sample sequenced in a study of blood T cell repertoires in COVID-19. Generated by immunoSEQ multiplex PCR, the TCRdb table keeps only in-frame clones and is missing some. Of roughly 250,000 clones listed, about 89% are singletons. Input material: peripheral blood. The receptors stem from a man younger than 45 with acute or convalescent COVID-19.

V is TRBV29-1 and J is TRBJ2-7, with TRBD1 matching over 11 bases. J was trimmed by 2 bases and V by 7 bases; bases with no gene match: 7. Per the germline V gene, CDR1 is SQVTM and CDR2 is ANQGSEA. The length of the CDR3 is 14 residues. The CDR3, as DNA: TGCAGCGCCTCAGCGGGACAGGGGGCCTACGAGCAGTACTTC. It encodes CSASAGQGAYEQYF.

The CDR3 is CSVERGILSGYTF. The CDR3 DNA follows: TGCAGCGTTGAAAGGGGCATCTTGAGTGGCTACACCTTC. J is TRBJ1-2 and V is TRBV29-1, with D possibly TRBD1 on 5 matching bases. Per germline, CDR1 SQVTM and CDR2 ANQGSEA. V lost 2 bases and J 7 bases, leaving 14 bases between the germline ends. The CDR3 sequence is 13 residues long.

V usage is TRBV7-2 and J usage is TRBJ2-4; 13 bases are a match to TRBD2. CDR1 is SGHTA and CDR2 is FQGNSA in the germline V gene. The CDR3 sequence is 17 residues long. The junction had 6 bases not matched to a gene; V was cut back by 5 bases and J by 2 bases. Here the CDR3 DNA reads TGTGCCAGCAGCACCCGGACTAGCGGGAGATCCAAAAACATTCAGTACTTC. It specifies CASSTRTSGRSKNIQYF.

The rearrangement links TRBV11-2 to TRBJ1-2; D might be TRBD1 (6 bases). Trimming took 5 bases from V and 8 from J, leaving 12 bases between them. The CDR3 extends over 12 amino acids. Germline V CDR1 and CDR2: SGHAT, FQNNGV. CDR3 in DNA: TGTGCCAGCAGCCTATCGACAGGAGGCTACACCTTC. Amino acids: CASSLSTGGYTF.

The chain recombines TRBV6-5 with TRBJ1-2; 7 nucleotides line up with TRBD1. CDR1 and CDR2 from the germline V gene are MNHEY and SVGAGI. This CDR3 spans 15 amino acids. V shed 0 bases and J 7 bases; nucleotides not matched to a gene: 8. This chain's CDR3 is CASSYSRTGRFGYTF. Written as DNA, the CDR3 is TGTGCCAGCAGTTACTCCCGGACAGGCAGATTTGGCTACACCTTC.

This chain connects TRBV7-6 to TRBJ2-3, with TRBD2 matching over 9 bases. V dropped 5 bases and J dropped 3; count of bases not matched to a gene: 9. CDR1 and CDR2 (germline): SGHVS, FNYEAQ. This CDR3 region has 16 residues. CDR3 protein: CASSPRAGGLTDTQYF. The CDR3 DNA reads as TGTGCCAGCAGCCCTCGGGCGGGGGGGTTGACAGATACGCAGTATTTT. The full variable domain, in which reference TRBV7-6 and TRBJ2-3 provide the parts outside the CDR3, is GAGVSQSPRYKVTKRGQDVALRCDPISGHVSLYWYRQALGQGPEFLTYFNYEAQQDKSGLPNDRFSAERPEGSISTLTIQRTEQRDSAMYRCASSPRAGGLTDTQYFGPGTRLTVL.

The CDR3 reads CASSLDRGLNGYTF. In DNA, the CDR3 is TGTGCCAGCAGTTTGGACAGGGGGCTCAACGGCTACACCTTC. The gene calls are TRBV6-5 and TRBJ1-2, with 11 bases lining up with TRBD1. V gave up 4 bases and J gave up 8 bases; unmatched junction bases: 6. The germline V gene has CDR1 MNHEY and CDR2 SVGAGI. CDR3 length: 14 amino acids.

The chain joins TRBV2 to TRBJ2-3; 9 bases align to TRBD1. V was clipped by 3 bases and J by 0 bases; unmatched bases: 4. Germline values: CDR1 SNHLY, CDR2 FYNNEI. CDR3 length equals 16 residues. CDR3 amino acids: CASSEGTGLSTDTQYF. DNA of the CDR3: TGTGCCAGCAGTGAGGGGACAGGGCTGAGCACAGATACGCAGTATTTT. Complete variable domain (other parts from reference TRBV2 and TRBJ2-3): EPEVTQTPSHQVTQMGQEVILRCVPISNHLYFYWYRQILGQKVEFLVSFYNNEISEKSEIFDDQFSVERPDGSNFTLKIRSTKLEDSAMYFCASSEGTGLSTDTQYFGPGTRLTVL.

The V gene is TRBV5-5, the J gene TRBJ2-7, with 10 bases fitting TRBD1. The CDR3 is 16 amino acids. Germline values: CDR1 SGHKS, CDR2 YYEKEE (reference sequence). The trim removed 3 bases at V and 3 bases at J, leaving 9 bases unmatched. CDR3 in DNA: TGTGCCAGCAGCTCGGTAAGACAGGGGGCTGGCTACGAGCAGTACTTC. The encoded protein is CASSSVRQGAGYEQYF.

The chain joins TRBV6-6 to TRBJ2-3; 8 bases are shared with TRBD2. The V gene's germline CDR1 is MNHNY and CDR2 SVGAGI (reference sequence). This CDR3 comprises 14 residues. Unmatched junction bases numbered 10, after V lost 7 bases and J lost 7 bases. This CDR3 reads CASTPPGGGYTQYF. As DNA, the CDR3 is TGTGCCAGCACCCCCCCCGGGGGGGGGTATACGCAGTATTTT.

This chain links TRBV3-1 (or the pseudogene TRBV3-2) with TRBJ2-7; 7 bases agree with TRBD1. Germline lookup yields CDR1 LGHDT and CDR2 YNNKEL (reference sequence). V lost 6 bases to trimming and J lost 5 bases; unmatched junction nucleotides: 13. CDR3 length: 15 residues. The CDR3 DNA reads as TGTGCCAGCAGTCCAGACAGGGTATTGGGGAACGAGCAGTACTTC. It codes for CASSPDRVLGNEQYF.

The chain joins TRBV5-1 to TRBJ2-7; weak D call: TRBD1 (6 bases). The CDR3 consists of 13 residues. Looked up from germline, CDR1 is SGHRS and CDR2 is YFSETQ. Trimming took off 4 bases at V and 2 bases at J, with 10 bases between the two ends. CDR3 in amino acids: CASSADRPYEQYF. In nucleotides, the CDR3 is TGCGCCAGCAGCGCCGACAGGCCCTACGAGCAGTACTTC.

The chain is built from TRBV3-1 (or the pseudogene TRBV3-2) and TRBJ1-2, with a tentative D call TRBD1 (6 bases). The germline V gene encodes CDR1 LGHDT and CDR2 YNNKEL (reference sequence). The CDR3 loop spans 13 amino acids. The V end was cut by 9 bases, the J end by 6 bases, with 17 bases between. CDR3 sequence: CASLGGRKDGYTF. In DNA form, the CDR3 reads TGTGCCAGTCTGGGGGGGCGCAAGGATGGCTACACCTTC.

There are a few counts of this clone. V usage is TRBV19 and J usage is TRBJ2-1; 7 positions match TRBD1. The germline V gene has CDR1 LNHDA and CDR2 SQIVND (reference sequence). Trimming cost V 2 bases and J 7 bases; bases outside gene matches: 11. This CDR3 has 16 residues. In DNA form, the CDR3 reads TGTGCCAGTAGTATATTGATAGGGGGCGTAGGGAATGAGCAGTTCTTC. Translated, it gives CASSILIGGVGNEQFF.

The rearrangement links TRBV27 to TRBJ2-3, with D perhaps TRBD2 (5 bases). Germline loops: CDR1 MNHEY, CDR2 SMNVEV (reference sequence). V lost 2 bases to trimming and J lost 2 bases, with 8 bases between them. The CDR3 loop spans 14 amino acids. CDR3 coding DNA: TGTGCCAGCAGTTTAGAGGGAATCACAGATACGCAGTATTTT. It specifies CASSLEGITDTQYF.

The chain joins TRBV7-8 to TRBJ2-2; 10 bases are a match to TRBD2. The V gene end was trimmed by 7 bases and the J gene end by 6 bases; junction bases not matched to a gene: 14. The germline gives CDR1 SGHVS, CDR2 FQNEAQ. The CDR3 spans 17 residues. The chain's CDR3 is CASTPTSGFPLPGELFF. The CDR3 region has the DNA TGTGCCAGCACACCGACTAGCGGGTTTCCCCTCCCCGGGGAGCTGTTTTTT.

V usage is TRBV18 and J usage is TRBJ1-5; 9 bases map to TRBD1. Trimming removed 4 bases from V and 6 bases from J; junction bases left unmatched: 13. The germline CDR1 and CDR2 sequences are KGHSH and LQKENI. This CDR3 is 17 amino acids long. The CDR3 spells CASSQQGAGDAGQPQHF. CDR3 bases: TGTGCCAGCTCACAACAGGGGGCAGGGGATGCGGGTCAGCCCCAGCATTTT.

This sequence joins TRBV30 and TRBJ2-1; D is uncertain. CDR3 length: 12 amino acids. V dropped 2 bases and J dropped 9 bases, with 11 bases sitting between them. Looked up from germline, CDR1 is GTSNPN and CDR2 is SVGIG (reference sequence). The CDR3 bases are TGTGCCTGGAGTCCCCACTGGAGTGAGCAGTTCTTC. This translates into CAWSPHWSEQFF.

The chain uses TRBV18 and TRBJ1-5; the match to TRBD1 covers 7 bases. The CDR3 consists of 14 residues. The germline V gene has CDR1 KGHSH and CDR2 LQKENI. V lost 6 bases, J lost 4 bases, and 6 bases stayed unmatched. CDR3 region: CASSRDRENQPQHF. CDR3 in DNA: TGTGCCAGCTCCCGGGACAGAGAAAATCAGCCCCAGCATTTT.

This clone was seen at least ten times. This rearrangement joins TRBV30 to TRBJ2-6; TRBD1 agrees at 9 bases. After removal of 5 bases from V and 4 bases from J, the junction contained 3 bases not matched to a gene. CDR1 and CDR2 from the germline V gene are GTSNPN and SVGIG (reference sequence). The CDR3 runs 14 residues. Here the CDR3 DNA reads TGTGCCTGGGGGACAGGGCCCGGGGCCAACGTCCTGACTTTC. This encodes CAWGTGPGANVLTF.

This sequence joins TRBV19 and TRBJ2-7, with D possibly TRBD2 on 5 matching bases. The germline V and J ends were trimmed by 5 bases and 2 bases, with 16 bases remaining between them. The CDR3 contains 15 residues. Germline CDR1 is LNHDA and CDR2 is SQIVND (reference sequence). The CDR3 sequence: CASSLGLGSAYEQYF. CDR3 coding DNA: TGTGCCAGTAGTCTGGGTTTGGGGAGCGCCTACGAGCAGTACTTC.

The CDR3 DNA sequence: TGTGCCAGCAGTGACCCCGGGGAGGTGAACACTGAAGCTTTCTTT. Its translation: CASSDPGEVNTEAFF. The chain is built from TRBV2 and TRBJ1-1; D is unclear. V dropped 3 bases and J dropped 0 bases, with 11 bases sitting between them. The CDR3 sequence is 15 residues long. CDR1 is SNHLY and CDR2 is FYNNEI in the germline V gene.

V and J are TRBV7-2 and TRBJ1-6, with 8 bases identical to TRBD1. This CDR3 has 15 residues. Germline lookup yields CDR1 SGHTA and CDR2 FQGNSA. Trimming cost V 2 bases and J 7 bases; bases outside gene matches: 4. CDR3 sequence reads: CASSLRRTGNSPLHF. As DNA, the CDR3 is TGTGCCAGCAGCTTACGGAGGACAGGGAATTCACCCCTCCACTTT.

The genes are TRBV7-8 and TRBJ2-3, with 12 positions matching TRBD2. CDR3 size: 14 residues. CDR1 SGHVS and CDR2 FQNEAQ come from the germline V gene. V gave up 4 bases and J gave up 4 bases; unmatched junction bases: 0. The CDR3 region has the DNA TGTGCCAGCAGCTCTAGCGGGAGGGCAGATACGCAGTATTTT. Translation: CASSSSGRADTQYF.

This sequence joins TRBV9 and TRBJ2-7; D might be TRBD2 (6 bases). Between the trimmed V and J ends, which lost 3 bases and 5 bases, there was a span of 9 bases. This CDR3 is built from 12 residues. The germline V gene has CDR1 SGDLS and CDR2 YYNGEE. CDR3: CASSASGDEQYF. The CDR3 nucleotides are TGTGCCAGCAGCGCCTCGGGGGACGAGCAGTACTTC.